The sequence of this TCR beta chain was determined in a study of cytomegalovirus exposure and HLA in healthy donors. Overall study context: HLA-typed donors were the source of tens of millions of unique TCRs held in an early data release.

PCR was performed using 60 Vbeta and 13 Jbeta primers. Sequencing used immunoSEQ multiplex PCR; TCRdb keeps in-frame clones, though not all of them. Of about 180,000 clones listed, about 77% are singletons. All the people who gave samples were healthy bone marrow donors. V lost 2 bases, J lost 7 bases, and 16 bases stayed unmatched. The CDR3 has 17 amino acids. Looked up from germline, CDR1 is SGHTA and CDR2 is FQGNSA. The TCR sequence derives from a man aged 30 to 39 in good health and CMV-seronegative. The V and J genes are TRBV7-2 and TRBJ1-2; TRBD1 agrees at 7 bases. Sequenced material: PBMCs. In nucleotides, the CDR3 is TGTGCCAGCAGCTTACAGCCAGCTGGACAGGTATCTGCTGGCTACACCTTC. This translates into CASSLQPAGQVSAGYTF.